These 24 T cell receptor beta chains share one sample of origin, sequenced in a study of PD-1 blockade in mismatch repair-deficient tumors. TCRdb keeps only in-frame clones here, not all; method: immunoSEQ multiplex PCR. The sample shows about 120,000 clones, around 87% of them seen only once. Sample: peripheral blood, taken 44 weeks after starting pembrolizumab. All receptors come from an adult with mismatch repair-deficient cancer.

In DNA form, the CDR3 reads TGTGCCTGGAGTGTGCCGGGACTTTACTACGAGCAGTACTTC. It yields the protein CAWSVPGLYYEQYF. This chain links TRBV30 with TRBJ2-7; D is perhaps TRBD2 (6 bases). Germline loops: CDR1 GTSNPN, CDR2 SVGIG (reference sequence). The CDR3 spans 14 residues. V was pared by 0 bases and J by 3 bases, with 12 bases between.

This chain uses TRBV5-5 with TRBJ1-5; D not certain. Germline-derived CDR1 and CDR2 are SGHKS and YYEKEE (reference sequence). The CDR3 is made up of 17 amino acids. V was pared by 4 bases and J by 2 bases, with 19 bases between. CDR3 coding DNA: TGTGCCAGCAGCCCACGTACCGAACGAATAGGCAATCAGCCCCAGCATTTT. Its protein is CASSPRTERIGNQPQHF.

This clone showed up many times. J is TRBJ2-5 and V is TRBV19, with 11 bases fitting TRBD1. The length of the CDR3 is 14 residues. Losses at the gene ends were 5 bases for V and 5 bases for J; bases not matched to a gene: 4. CDR1 is LNHDA and CDR2 is SQIVND in the germline V gene (reference sequence). CDR3 sequence reads: CASSPRTGGETQYF. The CDR3 DNA sequence: TGTGCCAGTAGTCCACGGACAGGGGGCGAGACCCAGTACTTC.

The chain uses TRBV19 and TRBJ1-5; no reliable D call. CDR1 and CDR2 (germline): LNHDA, SQIVND (reference sequence). V was pared by 3 bases and J by 2 bases, with 8 bases between. The CDR3 is made up of 14 amino acids. The CDR3 coding sequence is TGTGCCAGTAGTATCCCCCACGGCAATCAGCCCCAGCATTTT. Encoded protein: CASSIPHGNQPQHF.

The chain is built from TRBV5-1 and TRBJ2-7; no firm D call. Trimming took 1 base from V and 3 from J, leaving 11 bases between them. The germline V gene has CDR1 SGHRS and CDR2 YFSETQ. The CDR3 runs to 14 residues. The CDR3 reads CASSLSGSDYEQYF. CDR3 coding DNA: TGCGCCAGCAGCTTGTCGGGTTCGGACTACGAGCAGTACTTC.

The V call is TRBV28, the J call TRBJ2-7; TRBD1 aligns across 9 bases. J was trimmed by 3 bases and V by 5 bases; bases with no gene match: 5. CDR1 MDHEN and CDR2 SYDVKM come from the germline V gene. The CDR3 runs to 14 residues. CDR3 sequence: CASSPDRGSYEQYF. The DNA for the CDR3 is TGTGCCAGCAGTCCGGACAGGGGAAGCTACGAGCAGTACTTC. Drawing the rest from reference TRBV28 and TRBJ2-7, the complete variable domain is DVKVTQSSRYLVKRTGEKVFLECVQDMDHENMFWYRQDPGLGLRLIYFSYDVKMKEKGDIPEGYSVSREKKERFSLILESASTNQTSMYLCASSPDRGSYEQYFGPGTRLTVT.

This chain joins TRBV13 and TRBJ2-1, with TRBD1 as a possible D gene (7 bases). Germline V CDR1 and CDR2: PRHDT, FYEKMQ (reference sequence). This CDR3 has 11 residues. Trimming stripped 4 bases from V and 15 bases from J, with 13 bases between. CDR3 residues: CASSYQGGLFF. Here the CDR3 DNA reads TGTGCCAGCAGCTATCAGGGGGGCCTGTTCTTC. The whole variable domain, filled in from reference TRBV13 and TRBJ2-1, reads AAGVIQSPRHLIKEKRETATLKCYPIPRHDTVYWYQQGPGQDPQFLISFYEKMQSDKGSIPDRFSAQQFSDYHSELNMSSLELGDSALYFCASSYQGGLFFGPGTRLTVL.

The rearrangement joins TRBV27 to TRBJ2-7; TRBD2 aligns across 9 bases. CDR1 is MNHEY, CDR2 SMNVEV, per germline (reference sequence). The ends lost 5 bases at V and 0 bases at J; junction bases unmatched: 11. This CDR3 has 17 residues. CDR3 sequence: CASSNSGTSWDSYEQYF. The CDR3 DNA sequence: TGTGCCAGCAGTAACTCCGGGACTAGCTGGGACTCCTACGAGCAGTACTTC.

The chain combines TRBV11-3 with TRBJ2-5, with 10 bases aligning to TRBD2. Per the germline V gene, CDR1 is SGHNT and CDR2 is YENEEA. The CDR3 loop spans 16 amino acids. The junction had 11 bases not matched to a gene; V was cut back by 5 bases and J by 5 bases. The CDR3 DNA reads as TGTGCCAGCAGCCCACGGTCTAGCGGGAGAGGGGAGACCCAGTACTTC. Protein: CASSPRSSGRGETQYF. The variable domain in full, with the rest retrieved from reference TRBV11-3 and TRBJ2-5, is EAGVVQSPRYKIIEKKQPVAFWCNPISGHNTLYWYLQNLGQGPELLIRYENEEAVDDSQLPKDRFSAERLKGVDSTLKIQPAELGDSAVYLCASSPRSSGRGETQYFGPGTRLLVL.

V gene TRBV7-8 combines with J gene TRBJ1-4, with D possibly being TRBD1 (6 bases). The CDR3 covers 15 residues. In germline, CDR1 is SGHVS, CDR2 FQNEAQ. Trimming took 4 bases from V and 5 from J, leaving 14 bases between them. CDR3 amino acids: CASSSTRDNNEKLFF. The CDR3 coding sequence is TGTGCCAGCAGCTCGACCCGGGACAACAATGAAAAACTGTTTTTT.

The rearrangement links TRBV19 to TRBJ2-3; D is possibly TRBD2 (5 bases). Germline assignment: CDR1 LNHDA and CDR2 SQIVND (reference sequence). This CDR3 has 12 residues. V lost 10 bases and J lost 1, with 9 bases in between. The CDR3, as DNA: TGTGCCACTAGGCGGGGCACAGATACGCAGTATTTT. It yields the protein CATRRGTDTQYF.

This rearrangement joins TRBV7-9 to TRBJ2-5; D call uncertain. Germline CDR1 reads SEHNR; CDR2 reads FQNEAQ (reference sequence). The CDR3 extends over 12 amino acids. Trimming pared 3 bases from V and 4 bases from J, leaving 6 bases between. This chain's CDR3 is CASSLGRETQYF. The CDR3 coding sequence is TGTGCCAGCAGCTTGGGCCGAGAGACCCAGTACTTC.

The chain recombines TRBV7-4 with TRBJ2-5; D not certain. CDR1 and CDR2 (germline): SGHVT, SQSDAQ. This CDR3 region has 14 residues. V was shortened by 5 bases and J by 5 bases, with 15 bases between the two germline ends. The CDR3: CASSVKWGIETQYF. As DNA, the CDR3 is TGTGCCAGCAGCGTCAAATGGGGAATCGAGACCCAGTACTTC.

Only one count was recorded for this clone. The chain uses TRBV29-1 and TRBJ2-7; 9 bases line up with TRBD2. This CDR3 has 14 amino acids. CDR1 SQVTM and CDR2 ANQGSEA come from the germline V gene. The ends lost 6 bases at V and 7 bases at J; junction bases unmatched: 13. The CDR3 coding sequence is TGCAGCGTCCTTAGCGGGAGTTCTCCACGGGAGCAGTACTTC. This sequence encodes CSVLSGSSPREQYF.

The V gene is TRBV18, the J gene TRBJ2-7, with 8 bases identical to TRBD1. CDR3 length: 18 amino acids. Germline-derived CDR1 and CDR2 are KGHSH and LQKENI. J was trimmed by 0 bases and V by 3 bases; bases with no gene match: 13. CDR3 loop: CASSPPGGGGLSSYEQYF. The CDR3 DNA is TGTGCCAGCTCACCCCCAGGGGGCGGAGGGTTAAGCTCCTACGAGCAGTACTTC.

This rearrangement joins TRBV30 to TRBJ2-1, with D maybe TRBD2 (5 bases). Deletions cut 3 bases from V and 5 bases from J, with 8 bases between. The germline V gene encodes CDR1 GTSNPN and CDR2 SVGIG (reference sequence). The CDR3 is made up of 12 amino acids. The DNA of the CDR3 is TGTGCCTGGAGCCGAGGGAACAATGAGCAGTTCTTC. Encoded protein: CAWSRGNNEQFF.

This clone was counted at least ten times. The chain recombines TRBV10-3 with TRBJ2-2; 8 bases map to TRBD2. Looked up from germline, CDR1 is ENHRY and CDR2 is SYGVKD. The V gene end was trimmed by 6 bases and the J gene end by 6 bases; junction bases not matched to a gene: 6. The CDR3 contains 14 residues. In nucleotides, the CDR3 is TGTGCCATCAGGGGACTAGGCGAGGCCGGGGAGCTGTTTTTT. Translated, it gives CAIRGLGEAGELFF.

The V and J genes are TRBV11-2 and TRBJ2-7; no clear D gene. The CDR3 is 13 residues long. The germline gives CDR1 SGHAT, CDR2 FQNNGV. V lost 0 bases, J lost 1 base, and 4 bases lay in between. The DNA of the CDR3 is TGTGCCAGCAGCTTAGATCCTTCCTACGAGCAGTACTTC. Translated: CASSLDPSYEQYF. Looking up the rest from reference TRBV11-2 and TRBJ2-7 gives the full variable domain: EAGVAQSPRYKIIEKRQSVAFWCNPISGHATLYWYQQILGQGPKLLIQFQNNGVVDDSQLPKDRFSAERLKGVDSTLKIQPAKLEDSAVYLCASSLDPSYEQYFGPGTRLTVT.

Comments on this clone: At one boundary the junction diverges from the germline segment, which might be a read error. The rearrangement joins TRBV6-1 to TRBJ2-7; D is unresolved. The CDR3 is 15 residues long. Germline V gene sequence: CDR1 MNHNS, CDR2 SASEGT. CDR3 loop: CASSEGVSRSSEQYF. CDR3 DNA: TGTGCCAGCAGTGAAGGGGTCAGTCGGTCCTCCGAGCAGTACTTC.

This clone was recorded once. The chain combines TRBV11-3 with TRBJ2-1; a weak D match, TRBD2 (6 bases). V shed 1 base and J shed 4 bases, with 17 bases lying between them. There are 17 residues in the CDR3. The germline V gene has CDR1 SGHNT and CDR2 YENEEA. The DNA of the CDR3 is TGTGCCAGCAGCTTAGCCTGGTTTAGCGGTTCTTACAATGAGCAGTTCTTC. This sequence encodes CASSLAWFSGSYNEQFF. Full variable domain (remainder filled in from reference TRBV11-3 and TRBJ2-1): EAGVVQSPRYKIIEKKQPVAFWCNPISGHNTLYWYLQNLGQGPELLIRYENEEAVDDSQLPKDRFSAERLKGVDSTLKIQPAELGDSAVYLCASSLAWFSGSYNEQFFGPGTRLTVL.

CDR3 amino acids: CSVGGGIGITGELFF. Here the CDR3 DNA reads TGCAGCGTTGGGGGAGGGATAGGGATCACCGGGGAGCTGTTTTTT. V gene TRBV29-1 combines with J gene TRBJ2-2, with 7 bases lining up with TRBD2. The CDR3 spans 15 residues. J was trimmed by 4 bases and V by 4 bases; bases with no gene match: 9. Germline V gene data show CDR1 as SQVTM and CDR2 as ANQGSEA.

The rearrangement uses TRBV7-8 and TRBJ2-7; D gene uncertain. In germline, CDR1 is SGHVS, CDR2 FQNEAQ. This CDR3 region has 14 residues. V lost 3 bases and J lost 1, with 10 bases in between. The CDR3 protein is CASSFRTKSYEQYF. The CDR3 DNA reads as TGTGCCAGCAGCTTTCGGACGAAATCCTACGAGCAGTACTTC.

This sequence joins TRBV7-9 and TRBJ2-1; D might be TRBD2 (5 bases). V was pared by 5 bases and J by 5 bases, with 7 bases between. There are 12 residues in the CDR3. From germline, CDR1 is SEHNR and CDR2 FQNEAQ (reference sequence). CDR3 sequence: CASSSGNNEQFF. Written as DNA, the CDR3 is TGTGCCAGCAGCAGCGGTAACAATGAGCAGTTCTTC.

The chain couples TRBV7-8 to TRBJ1-2, with 9 positions matching TRBD1. Germline CDR1 and CDR2: SGHVS and FQNEAQ. This CDR3 is built from 16 residues. J lost 4 bases, V lost 2 bases, and 8 bases had no gene match. CDR3 sequence reads: CASSLPPDRGTYGYTF. Here the CDR3 DNA reads TGTGCCAGCAGCTTACCCCCGGACAGGGGAACCTATGGCTACACCTTC.